One T cell receptor (beta chain) is described in this entry. Antigen specificity is unknown. Primers used in a second PCR of about 7 to 11 cycles were a sample-barcoded 5' primer and a J-beta primer mix. In TCRdb, the 5' RACE reads were re-called with MiXCR into one record per CDR3 protein. The sample includes about 1,600,000 distinct CDR3 sequences, around two fifths seen only once; the top ten take less than 8%. This entry comes from a study of blood T cells in healthy people across ages. On the study more broadly: About one barcoded beta molecule per two T cells was the capture yield of template switching. Points from the study as a whole: Unknown donor CMV status possibly confounded expanded clonotype changes. Long-lived and aged donors differed, with more naive CD4+ cells and higher diversity in the long-lived.

Researchers report isolating at least 7 million PBMCs per sample. This TCR came from a woman aged 18 to 35 in good health. Sequenced material: blood.

CDR3 in DNA: TGCAGCGTCACTTCCGGGGGGCCTGCGAGCACTGAAGCTTTCTTT. Residues: CSVTSGGPASTEAFF. The chain has TRBV29-1 and TRBJ1-1; weak D call: TRBD1 (6 bases). Germline CDR1 and CDR2: SQVTM and ANQGSEA. Trimming left V 6 bases short and J 4 bases short, with 21 bases between. The CDR3 sequence is 15 residues long.